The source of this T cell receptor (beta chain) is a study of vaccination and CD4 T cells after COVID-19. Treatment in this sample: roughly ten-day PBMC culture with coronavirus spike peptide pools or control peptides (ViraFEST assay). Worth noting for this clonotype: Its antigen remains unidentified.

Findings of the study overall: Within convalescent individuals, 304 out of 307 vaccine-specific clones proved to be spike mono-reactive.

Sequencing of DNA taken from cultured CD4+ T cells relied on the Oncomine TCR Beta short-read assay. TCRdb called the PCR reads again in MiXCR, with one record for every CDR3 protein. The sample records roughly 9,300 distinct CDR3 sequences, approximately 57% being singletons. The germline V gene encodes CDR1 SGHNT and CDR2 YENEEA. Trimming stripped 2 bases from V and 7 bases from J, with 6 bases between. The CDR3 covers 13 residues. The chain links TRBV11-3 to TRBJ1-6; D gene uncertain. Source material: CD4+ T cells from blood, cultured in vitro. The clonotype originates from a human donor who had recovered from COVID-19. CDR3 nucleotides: TGTGCCAGCAGCTTAAGGAGGAATTCACCCCTCCACTTT. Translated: CASSLRRNSPLHF. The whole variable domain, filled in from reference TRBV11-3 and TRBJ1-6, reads EAGVVQSPRYKIIEKKQPVAFWCNPISGHNTLYWYLQNLGQGPELLIRYENEEAVDDSQLPKDRFSAERLKGVDSTLKIQPAELGDSAVYLCASSLRRNSPLHFGNGTRLTVT.